The 18 T cell receptor beta chains below were found in one sample sequenced in a study of shared clonotypes between healthy human individuals. This table comes from immunoSEQ multiplex PCR, and its TCRdb copy is limited to in-frame clones, with some not included. The data show some 2.1 million clones, approximately 95% seen once. Sequenced sample: naive CD4+ T cells sorted from blood. This sample's subset: CD45RA+ positively selected. The receptors come from a man aged 18-30 years in good health.

The J gene is TRBJ2-7, the V gene TRBV9; a possible D gene is TRBD1 (5 bases). The CDR3 is 15 residues long. Trimming removed 1 base from V and 5 bases from J, with 16 bases in between. In germline, CDR1 is SGDLS, CDR2 YYNGEE. The CDR3 DNA reads TGTGCCAGCAGCGTAAGGGGTCAGGGTCCCAACGAGCAGTACTTC. Encoded protein: CASSVRGQGPNEQYF.

The chain combines TRBV6-1 with TRBJ2-5; D gene ambiguous. CDR3 length equals 11 residues. The germline gives CDR1 MNHNS, CDR2 SASEGT. V lost 7 bases and J 5 bases, leaving 8 bases between the germline ends. CDR3 in DNA: TGTGCCAGCACGCACTCCGAGACCCAGTACTTC. Residues: CASTHSETQYF.

V gene TRBV15 combines with J gene TRBJ2-3; D gene ambiguous. The CDR3 runs to 11 residues. V was shortened by 6 bases and J by 4 bases, with 5 bases between the two germline ends. The V gene's germline CDR1 is LNHNV and CDR2 YYDKDF (reference sequence). This chain's CDR3 is CATRTADTQYF. The CDR3 nucleotides are TGTGCCACCAGGACCGCAGATACGCAGTATTTT.

The chain recombines TRBV27 with TRBJ1-4, with D perhaps TRBD1 (6 bases). This CDR3 spans 14 amino acids. Trimming removed 6 bases from V and 4 bases from J, with 12 bases in between. Per germline, CDR1 MNHEY and CDR2 SMNVEV (reference sequence). The CDR3 sequence is CASSSDRSNEKLFF. The CDR3 DNA is TGTGCCAGCAGCTCGGACAGAAGTAATGAAAAACTGTTTTTT.

The chain carries TRBV15 and TRBJ1-5, with unresolved D. Germline V gene lookup returns CDR1 LNHNV and CDR2 YYDKDF (reference sequence). The CDR3 extends over 19 amino acids. The ends were cut back, 0 bases at V and 1 base at J, with 19 bases in the middle. CDR3 protein: CATSRDLVPVGGSNQPQHF. In DNA form, the CDR3 reads TGTGCCACCAGCAGAGATCTTGTACCGGTCGGCGGGAGCAATCAGCCCCAGCATTTT.

CDR3 sequence: CASSQGVLGMNTEAFF. The CDR3 region has the DNA TGCGCCAGCAGCCAAGGGGTTCTGGGGATGAACACTGAAGCTTTCTTT. The chain uses TRBV4-1 and TRBJ1-1, with D unresolved. Trimming shortened V by 1 base and J by 0 bases, and 12 bases separated the two germline ends. This CDR3 has 16 residues. CDR1 and CDR2 (germline): MGHRA, YSYEKL.

This chain links TRBV10-3 with TRBJ2-3; possibly TRBD1 for D (5 bases). The CDR3 sequence is 15 residues long. CDR1 is ENHRY and CDR2 is SYGVKD in the germline V gene. The V and J ends lost 2 bases and 2 bases respectively, with 11 bases between them. The CDR3 DNA is TGTGCCATCAGTGAGACAGGAGCATTCACAGATACGCAGTATTTT. Protein product: CAISETGAFTDTQYF.

This chain uses TRBV4-2 with TRBJ2-2; TRBD1 matches 8 bases. Losses at the gene ends were 2 bases for V and 6 bases for J; bases not matched to a gene: 5. CDR1 and CDR2 from the germline V gene are LGHNA and YNFKEQ. CDR3 size: 15 residues. CDR3 region: CASSQQGALPGELFF. CDR3 bases: TGTGCCAGCAGCCAACAGGGGGCGCTTCCCGGGGAGCTGTTTTTT.

A single count supports this clone. The chain carries TRBV10-3 and TRBJ1-1; D is unresolved. Germline CDR1 reads ENHRY; CDR2 reads SYGVKD. The CDR3 loop spans 14 amino acids. The germline V and J ends were trimmed by 3 bases and 1 base, with 9 bases remaining between them. The CDR3 is CAISDSQRNTEAFF. DNA for the CDR3: TGTGCCATCAGTGACAGTCAAAGGAACACTGAAGCTTTCTTT.

The V and J genes are TRBV18 and TRBJ1-1; no firm D call. CDR1 KGHSH and CDR2 LQKENI come from the germline V gene. The CDR3 contains 14 residues. V was clipped by 3 bases and J by 3 bases, with 11 bases between them. CDR3 residues: CASSPLGEYTEAFF. Here the CDR3 DNA reads TGTGCCAGCTCACCCCTAGGTGAGTACACTGAAGCTTTCTTT. Full variable domain (rest looked up from reference TRBV18 and TRBJ1-1): NAGVMQNPRHLVRRRGQEARLRCSPMKGHSHVYWYRQLPEEGLKFMVYLQKENIIDESGMPKERFSAEFPKEGPSILRIQQVVRGDSAAYFCASSPLGEYTEAFFGQGTRLTVV.

This chain connects TRBV11-2 to TRBJ1-1, with D maybe TRBD1 (6 bases). The germline gives CDR1 SGHAT, CDR2 FQNNGV. V was cut by 6 bases and J by 1 base, with 9 bases left in between. CDR3 size: 13 residues. The CDR3 is CASSRGPNTEAFF. CDR3 bases: TGTGCCAGCAGTCGGGGGCCGAACACTGAAGCTTTCTTT.

J is TRBJ2-7 and V is TRBV5-1, with TRBD2 matching 10 bases. CDR1 and CDR2 (germline): SGHRS, YFSETQ. The CDR3 has 13 residues. V gave up 6 bases and J gave up 3 bases; unmatched junction bases: 3. CDR3 amino acids: CASMVAGGYEQYF. CDR3 bases: TGCGCCAGCATGGTAGCGGGAGGCTACGAGCAGTACTTC.

The chain has TRBV18 and TRBJ1-2; D is perhaps TRBD1 (5 bases). Trimming left V 6 bases short and J 7 bases short, with 9 bases between. The CDR3 consists of 11 residues. CDR1 is KGHSH and CDR2 is LQKENI in the germline V gene. CDR3 coding DNA: TGTGCCAGCTCGGACAAGGCTGGCTACACCTTC. Translating it yields CASSDKAGYTF.

The chain combines TRBV2 with TRBJ2-7, with 9 nucleotides matching TRBD2. The CDR3 is 15 amino acids. Germline assignment: CDR1 SNHLY and CDR2 FYNNEI. V shed 8 bases, J shed 5 bases, and the junction held 13 bases outside the gene matches. The CDR3, as DNA: TGTGCCAGCGTATTGGCGGGAGGGCCAAACGACGAGCAGTACTTC. It specifies CASVLAGGPNDEQYF.

The chain joins TRBV10-3 to TRBJ1-4; no reliable D call. The CDR3 sequence is 15 residues long. Trimming removed 2 bases at V and 5 bases at J, with 12 bases between. Germline CDR1 and CDR2: ENHRY and SYGVKD. The CDR3 DNA is TGTGCCATCAGTGAGAGTGGAGTAGGAAATGAAAAACTGTTTTTT. The encoded protein is CAISESGVGNEKLFF.

J is TRBJ2-5 and V is TRBV28, with 7 bases lining up with TRBD2. Germline V gives CDR1 MDHEN, CDR2 SYDVKM. The CDR3 is 16 amino acids. V was clipped by 8 bases and J by 4 bases; unmatched bases: 16. CDR3 nucleotides: TGTGCCAGCGCCGAAGGAGGGACTACGGGGGGAGAGACCCAGTACTTC. Its translation is CASAEGGTTGGETQYF.

The CDR3 DNA reads TGTGCCAGTAGCCCACAGGGGAAATATGGCTACACCTTC. Translated: CASSPQGKYGYTF. The V gene is TRBV19, the J gene TRBJ1-2, with TRBD1 matching 7 bases. Trimming removed 6 bases from V and 5 bases from J; junction bases left unmatched: 6. CDR1 and CDR2 from the germline V gene are LNHDA and SQIVND (reference sequence). The CDR3 is 13 residues long.

The chain carries TRBV2 and TRBJ2-1; 8 nucleotides align to TRBD1. CDR1 and CDR2 (germline): SNHLY, FYNNEI. V lost 7 bases and J lost 7; bases outside the gene matches: 3. The CDR3 consists of 12 residues. Here the CDR3 DNA reads TGTGCCAGCAATTACAGGGGGAATGAGCAGTTCTTC. This codes for CASNYRGNEQFF.